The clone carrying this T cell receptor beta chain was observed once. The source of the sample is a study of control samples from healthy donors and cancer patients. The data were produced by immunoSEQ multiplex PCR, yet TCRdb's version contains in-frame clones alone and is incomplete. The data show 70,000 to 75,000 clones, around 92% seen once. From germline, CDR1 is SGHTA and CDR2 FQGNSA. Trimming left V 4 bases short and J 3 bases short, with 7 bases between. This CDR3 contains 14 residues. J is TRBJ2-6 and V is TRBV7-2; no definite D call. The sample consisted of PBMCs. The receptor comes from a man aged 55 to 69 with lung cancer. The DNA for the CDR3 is TGTGCCAGCAGCTCAATTCTTGGGGCCAACGTCCTGACTTTC. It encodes CASSSILGANVLTF.